This T cell receptor beta chain emerged from a study of cytomegalovirus exposure and HLA in healthy donors. TCRdb keeps only in-frame clones here, not all; method: immunoSEQ multiplex PCR. Of 200,000 to 300,000 clones in the sample, about 86% are singletons; the top ten hold roughly 1.2%. This CDR3 region has 14 residues. The ends were cut back, 2 bases at V and 6 bases at J, with 13 bases in the middle. In germline, CDR1 is WSHSY, CDR2 SAAADI. The sequencing input was PBMCs. The chain combines TRBV10-2 with TRBJ1-2; weak D call: TRBD1 (6 bases). The receptor's source is a woman aged 25 to 39 in good health and CMV-seropositive. CDR3 bases: TGCGCCAGCAGTGAGAGAACAGGGCTAAATGGCTACACCTTC. Amino acid sequence: CASSERTGLNGYTF.